Listed below are T cell receptor beta chains from one sample, sequenced in a study of blood T cell repertoires in COVID-19. Assay used: immunoSEQ multiplex PCR; TCRdb lists only in-frame clones, some missing. This table holds fewer than 200,000 clones, around 80% found once. Sequencing input: PBMCs or T cells enriched from blood (not recorded which). The receptors were gathered from a man in his fifties who had recovered from COVID-19. The CDR3 runs from the conserved cysteine through the conserved F or W. Fields, in order: CDR3 protein, CDR3 DNA, CDR3 length, D gene, V gene, clone size, J gene. A D gene is named only where the DNA matches it firmly. Clone size, where shown, is once, few, many, or a class for clones that have expanded.

CDR3aa: CASSPIASQAQPQHF; CDR3nt: TGTGCCAGTAGTCCAATCGCCTCTCAGGCTCAGCCCCAGCATTTT; len: 15; d_gene: NA; v_gene: TRBV19; abundance: NA; j_gene: TRBJ1-5
CDR3aa: CASSPNPTGQDTQYF; CDR3nt: TGCGCCAGCAGCCCGAACCCGACAGGTCAAGATACGCAGTATTTT; len: 15; d_gene: NA; v_gene: TRBV5-1; abundance: NA; j_gene: TRBJ2-3
CDR3aa: CATSDRAGELFF; CDR3nt: TGTGCCACCAGTGATCGGGCCGGGGAGCTGTTTTTT; len: 12; d_gene: NA; v_gene: TRBV24-1; abundance: NA; j_gene: TRBJ2-2
CDR3aa: CASSQDRGWEKLFF; CDR3nt: TGTGCCAGCAGCCAAGATCGAGGGTGGGAAAAACTGTTTTTT; len: 14; d_gene: NA; v_gene: TRBV3-1/TRBV3-2; abundance: NA; j_gene: TRBJ1-4
CDR3aa: CSVDRLQGANEKLFF; CDR3nt: TGCAGCGTTGATCGACTACAGGGAGCTAATGAAAAACTGTTTTTT; len: 15; d_gene: NA; v_gene: TRBV29-1; abundance: NA; j_gene: TRBJ1-4
CDR3aa: CASSLYGQNEKLFF; CDR3nt: TGCGCCAGCAGCTTATATGGACAGAATGAAAAACTGTTTTTT; len: 14; d_gene: NA; v_gene: TRBV5-1; abundance: NA; j_gene: TRBJ1-4
CDR3aa: CASSPGQGSNQPQHF; CDR3nt: TGCGCCAGCAGCCCGGGACAGGGGAGCAATCAGCCCCAGCATTTT; len: 15; d_gene: TRBD1; v_gene: TRBV5-1; abundance: NA; j_gene: TRBJ1-5
CDR3aa: CASSFQTSGGPTYEQYF; CDR3nt: TGTGCCAGCAGCTTCCAGACTAGCGGGGGTCCGACCTACGAGCAGTACTTC; len: 17; d_gene: TRBD2; v_gene: TRBV7-9; abundance: NA; j_gene: TRBJ2-7
CDR3aa: CASSLVGTGPLQETQYF; CDR3nt: TGTGCCAGCAGCTTAGTGGGGACAGGACCTCTTCAAGAGACCCAGTACTTC; len: 17; d_gene: TRBD1; v_gene: TRBV7-2; abundance: NA; j_gene: TRBJ2-5
CDR3aa: CASSPGLAGAGEQYF; CDR3nt: TGTGCCAGCAGCCCGGGACTAGCGGGGGCGGGGGAGCAGTACTTC; len: 15; d_gene: TRBD2; v_gene: TRBV5-4; abundance: once; j_gene: TRBJ2-7
CDR3aa: CASSVNRGFSHEQYF; CDR3nt: TGTGCCAGCAGTGTTAACAGGGGGTTCTCACACGAGCAGTACTTC; len: 15; d_gene: TRBD1; v_gene: TRBV5-8; abundance: NA; j_gene: TRBJ2-7
CDR3aa: CASSLYRGRTEAFF; CDR3nt: TGCGCCAGCAGCTTGTACAGGGGCCGGACTGAAGCTTTCTTT; len: 14; d_gene: TRBD1; v_gene: TRBV5-1; abundance: NA; j_gene: TRBJ1-1
CDR3aa: CASSLEGGGADTQYF; CDR3nt: TGTGCCAGCAGCTTAGAGGGCGGGGGGGCAGATACGCAGTATTTT; len: 15; d_gene: TRBD2; v_gene: TRBV7-8; abundance: NA; j_gene: TRBJ2-3
CDR3aa: CASSQGPGGIYGYTF; CDR3nt: TGTGCCAGCAGCCAGGGTCCAGGGGGCATCTATGGCTACACCTTC; len: 15; d_gene: TRBD1; v_gene: TRBV3-1/TRBV3-2; abundance: NA; j_gene: TRBJ1-2
CDR3aa: CASSDMSGGNTEAFF; CDR3nt: TGTGCCAGCAGTGACATGTCAGGGGGTAACACTGAAGCTTTCTTT; len: 15; d_gene: TRBD1; v_gene: TRBV2; abundance: NA; j_gene: TRBJ1-1
CDR3aa: CASSAGTNYYGYTF; CDR3nt: TGTGCCAGCAGCGCCGGGACAAACTACTATGGCTACACCTTC; len: 14; d_gene: NA; v_gene: TRBV2; abundance: NA; j_gene: TRBJ1-2
CDR3aa: CASSFREAYGYTF; CDR3nt: TGTGCCAGCAGTTTCCGGGAGGCCTATGGCTACACCTTC; len: 13; d_gene: NA; v_gene: TRBV12-3/TRBV12-4; abundance: NA; j_gene: TRBJ1-2
CDR3aa: CASSETGDSPLHF; CDR3nt: TGCGCCAGCAGTGAGACAGGGGATTCACCCCTCCACTTT; len: 13; d_gene: TRBD1; v_gene: TRBV10-2; abundance: NA; j_gene: TRBJ1-6
CDR3aa: CSVVTTGVSETQYF; CDR3nt: TGCAGCGTTGTGACGACAGGTGTATCGGAGACCCAGTACTTC; len: 14; d_gene: NA; v_gene: TRBV29-1; abundance: many; j_gene: TRBJ2-5
CDR3aa: CASYRNEQFF; CDR3nt: TGTGCCAGCTACCGGAATGAGCAGTTCTTC; len: 10; d_gene: NA; v_gene: TRBV25-1; abundance: NA; j_gene: TRBJ2-1
CDR3aa: CASSISQGAYGYTF; CDR3nt: TGTGCCAGTAGTATCTCCCAGGGCGCCTATGGCTACACCTTC; len: 14; d_gene: NA; v_gene: TRBV19; abundance: NA; j_gene: TRBJ1-2
CDR3aa: CASTESNYGYTF; CDR3nt: TGTGCCAGTACTGAGAGTAACTATGGCTACACCTTC; len: 12; d_gene: NA; v_gene: TRBV19; abundance: NA; j_gene: TRBJ1-2
CDR3aa: CASSSTGNNEQFF; CDR3nt: TGTGCCAGTTCTTCGACAGGGAACAATGAGCAGTTCTTC; len: 13; d_gene: TRBD1; v_gene: TRBV19; abundance: NA; j_gene: TRBJ2-1
CDR3aa: CASSLAQTINTEAFF; CDR3nt: TGTGCCAGCAGCTTAGCGCAAACTATAAACACTGAAGCTTTCTTT; len: 15; d_gene: NA; v_gene: TRBV7-8; abundance: NA; j_gene: TRBJ1-1
CDR3aa: CASSPITADTQYF; CDR3nt: TGTGCCAGCAGCCCGATTACGGCAGATACGCAGTATTTT; len: 13; d_gene: NA; v_gene: TRBV12-3/TRBV12-4; abundance: NA; j_gene: TRBJ2-3
CDR3aa: CASSLLLLGQGNGYTF; CDR3nt: TGTGCCAGCAGTTTATTATTGCTGGGTCAGGGGAATGGCTACACCTTC; len: 16; d_gene: NA; v_gene: TRBV28; abundance: NA; j_gene: TRBJ1-2
CDR3aa: CASSHYGGPNYGYTF; CDR3nt: TGTGCCAGCAGTCATTACGGGGGGCCCAACTATGGCTACACCTTC; len: 15; d_gene: NA; v_gene: TRBV7-9; abundance: NA; j_gene: TRBJ1-2
CDR3aa: CASSQQGGTEAFF; CDR3nt: TGTGCCAGCAGTCAACAGGGAGGGACTGAAGCTTTCTTT; len: 13; d_gene: NA; v_gene: TRBV2; abundance: NA; j_gene: TRBJ1-1
CDR3aa: CASSSWGAGNTIYF; CDR3nt: TGTGCCAGCAGTTCGTGGGGGGCTGGAAACACCATATATTTT; len: 14; d_gene: NA; v_gene: TRBV7-9; abundance: NA; j_gene: TRBJ1-3
CDR3aa: CASRLTVVGQGATEAFF; CDR3nt: TGTGCCAGCAGACTTACGGTGGTCGGACAGGGCGCCACTGAAGCTTTCTTT; len: 17; d_gene: TRBD1; v_gene: TRBV7-9; abundance: NA; j_gene: TRBJ1-1
CDR3aa: CATSGRAHNEQFF; CDR3nt: TGTGCCACCAGTGGCAGGGCTCACAATGAGCAGTTCTTC; len: 13; d_gene: NA; v_gene: TRBV24-1; abundance: NA; j_gene: TRBJ2-1
CDR3aa: CASSVGGQGPAEKLFF; CDR3nt: TGTGCCAGCAGCGTAGGAGGACAGGGGCCGGCTGAAAAACTGTTTTTT; len: 16; d_gene: TRBD1; v_gene: TRBV9; abundance: NA; j_gene: TRBJ1-4
CDR3aa: CASSSGGYQETQYF; CDR3nt: TGCGCCAGCAGCTCGGGGGGGTACCAAGAGACCCAGTACTTC; len: 14; d_gene: TRBD2; v_gene: TRBV5-1; abundance: NA; j_gene: TRBJ2-5
CDR3aa: CASRVQNDRLTGNTIYF; CDR3nt: TGTGCCAGCAGAGTACAAAACGACAGATTAACTGGAAACACCATATATTTT; len: 17; d_gene: NA; v_gene: TRBV2; abundance: once; j_gene: TRBJ1-3
CDR3aa: CASSNQGVEQFF; CDR3nt: TGTGCCAGCAGCAACCAGGGGGTTGAGCAGTTCTTC; len: 12; d_gene: TRBD1; v_gene: TRBV7-9; abundance: NA; j_gene: TRBJ2-1
CDR3aa: CASSDSGANYGYTF; CDR3nt: TGTGCCAGCAGTGATTCCGGAGCGAACTATGGCTACACCTTC; len: 14; d_gene: NA; v_gene: TRBV2; abundance: NA; j_gene: TRBJ1-2
CDR3aa: CASRLNRDTGELFF; CDR3nt: TGCGCCAGCAGGCTCAACAGGGACACCGGGGAGCTGTTTTTT; len: 14; d_gene: NA; v_gene: TRBV10-1; abundance: NA; j_gene: TRBJ2-2
CDR3aa: CASSLVVPGGGNTIYF; CDR3nt: TGTGCCAGCAGCTTAGTGGTTCCGGGAGGCGGAAACACCATATATTTT; len: 16; d_gene: NA; v_gene: TRBV11-2; abundance: once; j_gene: TRBJ1-3
CDR3aa: CASSATSGYEQYF; CDR3nt: TGTGCCAGCAGCGCGACTAGCGGCTACGAGCAGTACTTC; len: 13; d_gene: TRBD2; v_gene: TRBV6-5; abundance: NA; j_gene: TRBJ2-7
CDR3aa: CASTGGRNNSPLHF; CDR3nt: TGCGCCAGCACCGGGGGGCGAAATAATTCACCCCTCCACTTT; len: 14; d_gene: NA; v_gene: TRBV5-1; abundance: NA; j_gene: TRBJ1-6
CDR3aa: CSVETLLVTEAFF; CDR3nt: TGCAGCGTTGAGACTCTCCTAGTCACTGAAGCTTTCTTT; len: 13; d_gene: NA; v_gene: TRBV29-1; abundance: once; j_gene: TRBJ1-1
CDR3aa: CAISSQQGRYGYTF; CDR3nt: TGTGCCATCAGCTCCCAACAGGGGCGATATGGCTACACCTTC; len: 14; d_gene: TRBD1; v_gene: TRBV10-3; abundance: NA; j_gene: TRBJ1-2
CDR3aa: CASSISAGGGGELFF; CDR3nt: TGTGCCAGTAGTATTTCGGCGGGGGGTGGCGGGGAGCTGTTTTTT; len: 15; d_gene: TRBD2; v_gene: TRBV19; abundance: NA; j_gene: TRBJ2-2
CDR3aa: CASSYGTGFEKLFF; CDR3nt: TGTGCCAGCAGCTACGGGACAGGGTTTGAAAAACTGTTTTTT; len: 14; d_gene: TRBD1; v_gene: TRBV7-9; abundance: NA; j_gene: TRBJ1-4
CDR3aa: CASSRTGTAYNEQFF; CDR3nt: TGTGCCAGCAGCAGAACTGGGACAGCCTACAATGAGCAGTTCTTC; len: 15; d_gene: TRBD1; v_gene: TRBV11-3; abundance: NA; j_gene: TRBJ2-1
CDR3aa: CASSYSGVTDTQYF; CDR3nt: TGTGCCAGCAGCTATAGCGGGGTAACAGATACGCAGTATTTT; len: 14; d_gene: TRBD2; v_gene: TRBV3-1/TRBV3-2; abundance: NA; j_gene: TRBJ2-3
CDR3aa: CASSLGFSIDGGGNQPQHF; CDR3nt: TGTGCCAGCAGCTTAGGGTTCTCTATCGACGGGGGAGGCAATCAGCCCCAGCATTTT; len: 19; d_gene: NA; v_gene: TRBV7-9; abundance: NA; j_gene: TRBJ1-5
CDR3aa: CASSLGQYYEQYF; CDR3nt: TGTGCCAGCTCACTGGGACAGTACTACGAGCAGTACTTC; len: 13; d_gene: TRBD1; v_gene: TRBV18; abundance: once; j_gene: TRBJ2-7
CDR3aa: CASGFQGPDTQYF; CDR3nt: TGCGCCAGCGGTTTCCAGGGTCCAGATACGCAGTATTTT; len: 13; d_gene: NA; v_gene: TRBV5-1; abundance: NA; j_gene: TRBJ2-3
CDR3aa: CASSLSPRTGLLHTQYF; CDR3nt: TGCGCCAGCAGCTTATCTCCCCGGACAGGGCTTTTACATACGCAGTATTTT; len: 17; d_gene: TRBD1; v_gene: TRBV5-1; abundance: NA; j_gene: TRBJ2-3
CDR3aa: CASKGQGDTEAFF; CDR3nt: TGTGCCAGCAAGGGACAGGGAGACACTGAAGCTTTCTTT; len: 13; d_gene: TRBD1; v_gene: TRBV6-5; abundance: NA; j_gene: TRBJ1-1
CDR3aa: CASRGGESSTEAFF; CDR3nt: TGTGCCAGCAGGGGAGGGGAATCAAGCACTGAAGCTTTCTTT; len: 14; d_gene: NA; v_gene: TRBV6-5; abundance: NA; j_gene: TRBJ1-1
CDR3aa: CASSQGHANTEAFF; CDR3nt: TGCGCCAGCAGCCAAGGGCACGCGAACACTGAAGCTTTCTTT; len: 14; d_gene: NA; v_gene: TRBV4-1; abundance: NA; j_gene: TRBJ1-1
CDR3aa: CASSQDLGEPQHF; CDR3nt: TGTGCCAGCAGCCAAGATCTAGGGGAGCCCCAGCATTTT; len: 13; d_gene: NA; v_gene: TRBV4-2; abundance: few; j_gene: TRBJ1-5
CDR3aa: CSASLQGIDYGYTF; CDR3nt: TGCAGTGCTAGTTTACAGGGTATCGACTATGGCTACACCTTC; len: 14; d_gene: NA; v_gene: TRBV20-1; abundance: NA; j_gene: TRBJ1-2